The 14 T cell receptor beta chains below were found in one sample sequenced in a study of monozygotic twins with cystic fibrosis (dated by TCRdb to the early 2020s). Library preparation used the immunoSEQ multiplex PCR assay. This is the immuneACCESS table as TCRdb keeps it, with only in-frame sequences that have V and J called. A part of the clones is gone; compared with another copy, unresolved V genes explain less than half, and the rest is unexplained. A total of roughly 32,000 clones appear in this sample, 90% to 98% of them only once. Jointly, the top ten make up more than 0.15% of the sample. Specimen: blood. These receptors all stem from a girl aged 2 to 10 with cystic fibrosis.

The chain employs TRBV6-1 and TRBJ1-5, with 9 bases matching TRBD1. The length of the CDR3 is 15 residues. Looked up from germline, CDR1 is MNHNS and CDR2 is SASEGT. Germline trimming cut 6 bases from V and 5 bases from J; bases unmatched to any gene: 8. CDR3 nucleotide sequence: TGTGCCAGCAGCCGGGACAGGGAACCGGATCAGCCCCAGCATTTT. This translates into CASSRDREPDQPQHF.

The V and J genes are TRBV5-3 and TRBJ1-6, with 9 bases fitting TRBD1. TRBV5-3 is designated an ORF whose function remains uncertain. This CDR3 is built from 15 residues. V gave up 4 bases and J gave up 8 bases; unmatched junction bases: 7. The CDR3 sequence: CARSPGQGRDSPLHF. The CDR3 DNA reads TGTGCCAGAAGCCCGGGACAGGGTAGGGATTCACCCCTCCACTTT.

The chain employs TRBV18 and TRBJ2-1; D not resolved. The CDR3 sequence is 16 residues long. The germline V and J ends were trimmed by 5 bases and 2 bases, with 16 bases remaining between them. The germline CDR1 and CDR2 sequences are KGHSH and LQKENI. The CDR3 sequence: CASSSSLSTTYNEQFF. The CDR3 region has the DNA TGTGCCAGCTCATCATCTCTCTCGACCACCTACAATGAGCAGTTCTTC.

The chain is built from TRBV30 and TRBJ2-5; D possibly uses TRBD1 or TRBD2 (6 bases each). Trimming shortened V by 4 bases and J by 5 bases, and 14 bases separated the two germline ends. CDR1 is GTSNPN and CDR2 is SVGIG in the germline V gene (reference sequence). The CDR3 is 13 residues long. CDR3 residues: CAWTLGGGETQYF. CDR3 bases: TGTGCCTGGACGCTGGGGGGCGGGGAGACCCAGTACTTC. The entire variable domain, with the rest obtained from reference TRBV30 and TRBJ2-5, is as follows: SQTIHQWPATLVQPVGSPLSLECTVEGTSNPNLYWYRQAAGRGLQLLFYSVGIGQISSEVPQNLSASRPQDRQFILSSKKLLLSDSGFYLCAWTLGGGETQYFGPGTRLLVL.

This chain's CDR3 is CASSIGGSGSGNTIYF. CDR3 in DNA: TGTGCCAGTAGTATAGGAGGGTCCGGCTCTGGAAACACCATATATTTT. The chain carries TRBV19 and TRBJ1-3; no reliable D call. Trimming cost V 1 base and J 0 bases, with 10 bases left between them. The CDR3 is 16 residues long. Germline CDR1 is LNHDA and CDR2 is SQIVND (reference sequence).

The chain recombines TRBV5-8 with TRBJ1-2; 9 bases map to TRBD1. V shed 3 bases, J shed 8 bases, and the junction held 14 bases outside the gene matches. Germline CDR1 is SGHTS and CDR2 is YDEGEE. This CDR3 is built from 16 residues. This CDR3 reads CASSYNYGQGLRGYTF. In DNA, the CDR3 is TGTGCCAGCAGCTATAACTACGGACAGGGGTTGCGGGGCTACACCTTC.

The V call is TRBV21-1, the J call TRBJ2-7; TRBD2 was called by the table and not checked on the DNA. TRBV21-1 represents a pseudogene. The CDR3 is 17 amino acids. CDR3 DNA sequence: TGTGCCAGCAGCACCAGACTAGCGGATATCTTTCCCTACGAGCAGTACTTC. As protein: CASSTRLADIFPYEQYF.

This clone was seen a single time. The gene calls are TRBV6-1 and TRBJ2-7; D call uncertain. This CDR3 spans 14 amino acids. V lost 4 bases, J lost 2 bases, and 12 bases lay in between. Looked up from germline, CDR1 is MNHNS and CDR2 is SASEGT. The CDR3 loop reads CASSGSSVAYEQYF. DNA for the CDR3: TGTGCCAGCAGTGGATCAAGCGTCGCCTACGAGCAGTACTTC.

This rearrangement joins TRBV20-1 to TRBJ2-3; D may be TRBD2 (6 bases). The V end lost 4 bases, the J end lost 5 bases, and 7 bases lay between the germline ends. Germline V lookup: CDR1 DFQATT, CDR2 SNEGSKA (reference sequence). This CDR3 contains 11 residues. The CDR3 nucleotides read TGCAGTGCTACGGGGGTAGATACGCAGTATTTT. Translation gives CSATGVDTQYF.

The chain carries TRBV30 and TRBJ1-6; D is unresolved. Germline V gene lookup returns CDR1 GTSNPN and CDR2 SVGIG (reference sequence). The CDR3 consists of 12 residues. Trimming pared 2 bases from V and 6 bases from J, leaving 5 bases between. This CDR3 is CAWSPVNSPLHF. As DNA, the CDR3 is TGTGCCTGGAGTCCGGTTAATTCACCCCTCCACTTT.

This chain links TRBV19 with TRBJ1-5; no clear D gene. The CDR3 length is 16 residues. V gave up 4 bases and J gave up 5 bases, with 18 bases separating them. In germline, CDR1 is LNHDA, CDR2 SQIVND (reference sequence). The CDR3 spells CASSSLGRTRYQPQHF. The CDR3 DNA sequence: TGTGCCAGTAGTAGCCTTGGACGGACCCGGTATCAGCCCCAGCATTTT.

This chain links TRBV10-3 with TRBJ1-1; D possibly corresponds to TRBD1 (5 bases). Trimming removed 4 bases from V and 5 bases from J, with 14 bases in between. Germline CDR1 ENHRY, CDR2 SYGVKD. The CDR3 is made up of 14 amino acids. This chain's CDR3 is CAISGEGRGTEAFF. CDR3 in DNA: TGTGCCATCAGTGGGGAGGGGAGGGGAACTGAAGCTTTCTTT.

This chain connects TRBV28 to TRBJ2-7; TRBD1 matches at 7 bases. CDR3 length: 16 residues. V gave up 2 bases and J gave up 2 bases; unmatched junction bases: 9. Germline V gene sequence: CDR1 MDHEN, CDR2 SYDVKM. CDR3 nucleotides: TGTGCCAGCAGTTTAGGACAGGCCCTCCCCCCCTACGAGCAGTACTTC. It is translated as CASSLGQALPPYEQYF. Full variable domain (rest looked up from reference TRBV28 and TRBJ2-7): DVKVTQSSRYLVKRTGEKVFLECVQDMDHENMFWYRQDPGLGLRLIYFSYDVKMKEKGDIPEGYSVSREKKERFSLILESASTNQTSMYLCASSLGQALPPYEQYFGPGTRLTVT.

This chain joins TRBV18 and TRBJ2-6, with D unresolved. This CDR3 has 13 amino acids. Per germline, CDR1 KGHSH and CDR2 LQKENI. Trimming shortened V by 4 bases and J by 0 bases, and 1 base separated the two germline ends. CDR3 sequence (DNA): TGTGCCAGCTCACTCTCTGGGGCCAACGTCCTGACTTTC. Translating it yields CASSLSGANVLTF.